The source of this TCR beta chain is a study of blood T cell repertoires in COVID-19. About the research overall: COVID-19 samples, acute and convalescent, were from the United States, Italy and Spain. T cells, B-cell-depleted T cells, or PBMCs provided the cDNA or gDNA that served as material.

V lost 1 base to trimming and J lost 3 bases, with 10 bases between them. Germline V gene lookup returns CDR1 LNHDA and CDR2 SQIVND (reference sequence). The CDR3 is 16 residues long. In the study's own analysis: Estimation of nucleated cell counts was performed using reference gene primer amplification. The protocol was immunoSEQ multiplex PCR, while the TCRdb copy is restricted to in-frame clones and leaves out a portion. V, J and clone size reflect that table, while D and trimming were determined from the DNA. Seen here are 70,000 or so clones, about nine tenths observed once, and the top ten hold about an eighth.

Sequencing input: peripheral blood. The V call is TRBV19, the J call TRBJ1-6; D not resolved. The sequence was obtained from a woman in her sixties or seventies with acute or convalescent COVID-19. For the CDR3, the DNA is TGTGCCAGTAGTATAGGGCTGGTCGACTATAATTCACCCCTCCACTTT. This sequence encodes CASSIGLVDYNSPLHF.